Below are 4 T cell receptor beta chains sequenced from a single sample in a study of T cells after yellow fever vaccination. TCRdb fed the 5' RACE reads into MiXCR, producing one record per CDR3 protein. The repertoire consists of around 590,000 distinct CDR3 sequences, with about 12% occurring once and the leading ten covering 15%. The sequences come from PBMCs, collected on the day of the yellow fever booster vaccination. These receptors all come from a man between 25 and 39 years old who received the YFV17D yellow fever vaccine.

This clonotype has more than one count but fewer than ten. The chain links TRBV6-1 to TRBJ2-2; D unclear. Germline CDR1 MNHNS, CDR2 SASEGT. The CDR3 totals 13 residues. The V end lost 8 bases, the J end lost 4 bases, and 11 bases lay between the germline ends. The CDR3 DNA reads TGTGCCAGCCAAAATCAGGTCACCGGGGAGCTGTTTTTT. Amino acid sequence: CASQNQVTGELFF.

This clonotype has at least ten counts. V gene TRBV5-6 combines with J gene TRBJ2-7; D remains ambiguous. CDR1 and CDR2 (germline): SGHDT, YYEEEE. V dropped 1 base and J dropped 4 bases, with 9 bases sitting between them. This CDR3 comprises 13 residues. The CDR3 loop is CASSLPTLYEQYF. For the CDR3, the DNA is TGTGCCAGCAGCTTGCCGACGCTATACGAGCAGTACTTC. Supplemented by reference TRBV5-6 and TRBJ2-7, the full variable domain reads DAGVTQSPTHLIKTRGQQVTLRCSPKSGHDTVSWYQQALGQGPQFIFQYYEEEERQRGNFPDRFSGHQFPNYSSELNVNALLLGDSALYLCASSLPTLYEQYFGPGTRLTVT.

This clonotype was detected only once. V usage is TRBV14 and J usage is TRBJ1-1, with D unclear. Germline CDR1 SGHDN, CDR2 FVKESK. The CDR3 runs 13 residues. The V and J ends lost 7 bases and 1 base respectively, with 10 bases between them. The DNA of the CDR3 is TGTGCCAGCAAGCTAGGCCAGAACACTGAAGCTTTCTTT. Its protein is CASKLGQNTEAFF. The full variable domain, in which reference TRBV14 and TRBJ1-1 provide the parts outside the CDR3, is EAGVTQFPSHSVIEKGQTVTLRCDPISGHDNLYWYRRVMGKEIKFLLHFVKESKQDESGMPNNRFLAERTGGTYSTLKVQPAELEDSGVYFCASKLGQNTEAFFGQGTRLTVV.

This chain uses TRBV7-2 with TRBJ1-1; D is undetermined. This CDR3 spans 14 amino acids. Germline V gene lookup returns CDR1 SGHTA and CDR2 FQGNSA. The V end was cut by 1 base, the J end by 8 bases, with 14 bases between. The CDR3 nucleotides are TGTGCCAGCAGCTTAGTTCCGGGAGGTGGGGAAGCTTTCTTT. Amino acids: CASSLVPGGGEAFF.